The present entry profiles one T cell receptor (beta chain) with its context. Its antigen remains unidentified. The sample is drawn from a study of human T cells and chemical hapten exposure. Study as a whole: Scalp application of diphenylcyclopropenone was performed weekly in patients across the entire roughly 23-week study.

CDR3 length: 16 amino acids. Looked up from germline, CDR1 is SQVTM and CDR2 is ANQGSEA. The V segment lost 4 bases and the J segment 2 bases; nucleotides outside the gene matches: 13. The treatment was: therapeutic diphenylcyclopropenone sensitization with weekly scalp DPC. Blood draws came before every patch-test application. Overall study findings and caveats: Expanded TCRs formed significantly more large CDR3 similarity clusters than controls.

As the library was built, unique molecular identifiers were attached to individual cDNA molecules. Authors' data handling: Counting gave a median of approximately 97,000 TCRs per sample, with values ranging from about 23,224 to 750,000. TCRdb re-analysed the reads in MiXCR, keeping a single row per CDR3 protein. These V and J calls originate from TCRdb's pipeline instead of the authors' own analysis. The sample carries about 500 distinct CDR3 sequences, around 64% recorded once. This sequence was found in an adult with alopecia areata. Some clones in this sample may be carry-over from other donors' samples. This table probably holds off-target reads from a library built for another chain. The source material was whole blood, sampled before DPC sensitization or 2, 6, or about 24 weeks after (not recorded which). This chain uses TRBV29-1 with TRBJ2-7, with 8 bases aligning to TRBD1. The chain's CDR3 is CSVAGMIQGVPYEQYF. Here the CDR3 DNA reads TGCAGCGTTGCCGGGATGATACAGGGGGTACCCTACGAGCAGTACTTC.